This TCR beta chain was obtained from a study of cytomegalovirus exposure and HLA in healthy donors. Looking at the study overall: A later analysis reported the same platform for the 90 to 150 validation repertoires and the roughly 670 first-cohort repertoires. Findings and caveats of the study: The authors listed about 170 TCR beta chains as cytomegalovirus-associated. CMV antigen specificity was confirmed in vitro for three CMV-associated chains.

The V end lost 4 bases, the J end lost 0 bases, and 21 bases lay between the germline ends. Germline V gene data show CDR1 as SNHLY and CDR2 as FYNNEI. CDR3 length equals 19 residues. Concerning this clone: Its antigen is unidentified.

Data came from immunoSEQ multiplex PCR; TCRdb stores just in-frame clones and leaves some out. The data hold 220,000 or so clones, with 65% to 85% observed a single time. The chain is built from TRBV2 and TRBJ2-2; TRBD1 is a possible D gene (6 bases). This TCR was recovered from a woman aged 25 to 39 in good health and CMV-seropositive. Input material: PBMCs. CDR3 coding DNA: TGTGCCAGCAGTGGTCTGGGGGCCCGCCTGCCTCCGAACACCGGGGAGCTGTTTTTT. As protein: CASSGLGARLPPNTGELFF. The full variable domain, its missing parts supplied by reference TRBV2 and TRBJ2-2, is EPEVTQTPSHQVTQMGQEVILRCVPISNHLYFYWYRQILGQKVEFLVSFYNNEISEKSEIFDDQFSVERPDGSNFTLKIRSTKLEDSAMYFCASSGLGARLPPNTGELFFGEGSRLTVL.